A single sample gave rise to the 18 T cell receptor beta chains below, sequenced in a study of Tregs in tolerant kidney transplant recipients. TCRdb's copy holds only in-frame clones and misses some; the assay was immunoSEQ multiplex PCR. This repertoire shows 92,000 or so clones, around nine tenths found once; its top ten account for roughly 5%. Sequencing used CD8+ T cells from blood. These receptors came from a human donor in good health.

The chain employs TRBV5-4 and TRBJ1-2, with D possibly TRBD1 on 6 matching bases. Germline CDR1 reads SGHNT; CDR2 reads YYREEE (reference sequence). This CDR3 has 19 amino acids. V dropped 1 base and J dropped 4 bases, with 26 bases sitting between them. Here the CDR3 reads CASSLMGSSGRGLTYGYTF. CDR3 sequence (DNA): TGTGCCAGCAGCTTGATGGGTAGCAGCGGCAGGGGTTTAACCTATGGCTACACCTTC.

V gene TRBV5-8 combines with J gene TRBJ2-2; D uncertain. The germline V gene encodes CDR1 SGHTS and CDR2 YDEGEE. The germline V and J ends were trimmed by 2 bases and 6 bases, with 5 bases remaining between them. CDR3 length: 12 residues. CDR3 region: CASSFHAGELFF. The CDR3 coding sequence is TGTGCCAGCAGCTTTCATGCCGGGGAGCTGTTTTTT. Variable domain in full (rest from reference TRBV5-8 and TRBJ2-2): EAGVTQSPTHLIKTRGQQATLRCSPISGHTSVYWYQQALGLGLQFLLWYDEGEERNRGNFPPRFSGRQFPNYSSELNVNALELEDSALYLCASSFHAGELFFGEGSRLTVL.

V gene TRBV7-9 combines with J gene TRBJ1-2; 8 bases line up with TRBD1. Germline CDR1 SEHNR, CDR2 FQNEAQ (reference sequence). This CDR3 spans 13 amino acids. Trimming removed 5 bases from V and 10 bases from J; junction bases left unmatched: 9. The CDR3 coding sequence is TGTGCCAGCAGCCTTGGACAGGGCTCTCCCTACACCTTC. Amino acid sequence: CASSLGQGSPYTF. Full variable domain (rest looked up from reference TRBV7-9 and TRBJ1-2): DTGVSQNPRHKITKRGQNVTFRCDPISEHNRLYWYRQTLGQGPEFLTYFQNEAQLEKSRLLSDRFSAERPKGSFSTLEIQRTEQGDSAMYLCASSLGQGSPYTFGSGTRLTVV.

Notes on this clone: The sample contains more than one DNA sequence encoding this CDR3. The chain combines TRBV7-9 with TRBJ2-7; no reliable D call. V shed 1 base and J shed 4 bases, with 8 bases lying between them. The germline CDR1 and CDR2 sequences are SEHNR and FQNEAQ (reference sequence). This CDR3 spans 13 amino acids. DNA of the CDR3: TGTGCCAGCAGCTTAGGCCCGGGTTACGAGCAGTACTTC. Residues: CASSLGPGYEQYF.

V usage is TRBV15 and J usage is TRBJ1-2; a possible D gene is TRBD1 (6 bases). CDR3 length: 16 residues. Per the germline V gene, CDR1 is LNHNV and CDR2 is YYDKDF (reference sequence). V was cut by 0 bases and J by 8 bases, with 19 bases left in between. The CDR3 is CATSRDRGTQGRGYTF. The CDR3 DNA reads TGTGCCACCAGCAGAGATCGGGGTACACAGGGACGCGGCTACACCTTC. Based on the CDR3 plus reference TRBV15 and TRBJ1-2, the full variable domain is DAMVIQNPRYQVTQFGKPVTLSCSQTLNHNVMYWYQQKSSQAPKLLFHYYDKDFNNEADTPDNFQSRRPNTSFCFLDIRSPGLGDTAMYLCATSRDRGTQGRGYTFGSGTRLTVV.

The chain uses TRBV4-2 and TRBJ2-5; 15 bases agree with TRBD2. Trimming cost V 11 bases and J 5 bases; bases outside gene matches: 18. The germline gives CDR1 LGHNA, CDR2 YNFKEQ. The CDR3 loop spans 18 amino acids. The CDR3 nucleotides are TGTGCCGCAGGAACGGGACTAGCGGGGGGACACGGCGGGGAGACCCAGTACTTC. Its protein product is CAAGTGLAGGHGGETQYF.

The V gene is TRBV4-1, the J gene TRBJ2-7; D is undetermined. Per germline, CDR1 MGHRA and CDR2 YSYEKL. This CDR3 comprises 13 residues. The ends were cut back, 1 base at V and 4 bases at J, with 8 bases in the middle. The CDR3 DNA reads TGCGCCAGCAGCCAAGGGGAATGGTACGAGCAGTACTTC. Translation gives CASSQGEWYEQYF.

This rearrangement joins TRBV4-1 to TRBJ2-2; possibly TRBD2 for D (6 bases). CDR3 size: 16 residues. Germline CDR1 reads MGHRA; CDR2 reads YSYEKL. Trimming shortened V by 1 base and J by 5 bases, and 14 bases separated the two germline ends. CDR3 DNA sequence: TGCGCCAGCAGCCAAGGGGAGGCCACGAGAACCGGGGAGCTGTTTTTT. Translation gives CASSQGEATRTGELFF.

This rearrangement joins TRBV5-6 to TRBJ1-2; a weak D match, TRBD1 (5 bases). The CDR3 length is 15 residues. From germline, CDR1 is SGHDT and CDR2 YYEEEE. V was pared by 4 bases and J by 6 bases, with 19 bases between. DNA of the CDR3: TGTGCCAGCAGCCTCGGGCCCCTCCTGGGGGATGGCTACACCTTC. It encodes CASSLGPLLGDGYTF.

The chain links TRBV5-4 to TRBJ2-7; a weak D match, TRBD2 (5 bases). V shed 4 bases and J shed 2 bases, with 13 bases lying between them. This CDR3 comprises 14 residues. CDR1 is SGHNT, CDR2 YYREEE, per germline (reference sequence). CDR3 coding DNA: TGTGCCAGCAGCCCTCGGGGTGGGCCCTACGAGCAGTACTTC. Translating gives CASSPRGGPYEQYF.

This clone was recorded once. The CDR3 sequence: CAWSEAGFQAFF. The CDR3, as DNA: TGTGCCTGGAGCGAGGCGGGGTTTCAAGCTTTCTTT. V usage is TRBV30 and J usage is TRBJ1-1; no reliable D call. This CDR3 is 12 amino acids long. V was cut by 3 bases and J by 9 bases, with 14 bases left in between. Germline V CDR1 and CDR2: GTSNPN, SVGIG (reference sequence).

Comments on this clone: Other nucleotide sequences from this sample produce the same CDR3. The chain is built from TRBV27 and TRBJ2-7, with 9 bases matching TRBD1. Trimming at V came to 4 bases and at J to 0 bases, leaving 1 base not matched to a gene. Per germline, CDR1 MNHEY and CDR2 SMNVEV (reference sequence). The CDR3 totals 14 residues. CDR3 in amino acids: CASSWTGDSYEQYF. The DNA of the CDR3 is TGTGCCAGCAGTTGGACAGGGGACTCCTACGAGCAGTACTTC.

This sequence joins TRBV30 and TRBJ2-7; TRBD1 or TRBD2 may be the D gene (5 bases each). Germline values: CDR1 GTSNPN, CDR2 SVGIG (reference sequence). The CDR3 has 13 residues. V was trimmed by 4 bases and J by 7 bases, leaving 17 bases between them. CDR3 nucleotide sequence: TGTGCCTGGACGCGAGGGGCTTTGGGTGAGCAGTACTTC. It is translated as CAWTRGALGEQYF. Combining the CDR3 with reference TRBV30 and TRBJ2-7 gives the whole variable domain SQTIHQWPATLVQPVGSPLSLECTVEGTSNPNLYWYRQAAGRGLQLLFYSVGIGQISSEVPQNLSASRPQDRQFILSSKKLLLSDSGFYLCAWTRGALGEQYFGPGTRLTVT.

The rearrangement links TRBV19 to TRBJ2-5; the D gene is possibly TRBD2 (6 bases). This CDR3 has 16 residues. CDR1 is LNHDA and CDR2 is SQIVND in the germline V gene (reference sequence). V was cut by 6 bases and J by 2 bases, with 19 bases left in between. For the CDR3, the DNA is TGTGCCAGTAGCCCCTTCGGGGGTGGGGTGCAAGAGACCCAGTACTTC. Translating it yields CASSPFGGGVQETQYF.

The chain recombines TRBV10-1 with TRBJ1-1; perhaps TRBD1 as D (5 bases). V gave up 2 bases and J gave up 1 base, with 8 bases separating them. Germline CDR1 WNHNN, CDR2 SYGVQD (reference sequence). This CDR3 spans 14 amino acids. CDR3 sequence reads: CASSEGTANTEAFF. The CDR3 region has the DNA TGCGCCAGCAGTGAGGGGACGGCGAACACTGAAGCTTTCTTT.

This chain joins TRBV5-1 and TRBJ1-2; 8 positions match TRBD1. Trimming cost V 7 bases and J 5 bases; bases outside gene matches: 7. Germline CDR1 SGHRS, CDR2 YFSETQ. This CDR3 is built from 13 residues. This CDR3 is CASGTGQAYGYTF. The CDR3 DNA is TGCGCCAGCGGGACGGGACAGGCATATGGCTACACCTTC.

Concerning this clone itself: The junction differs from germline at one of its ends, possibly a read error. This chain joins TRBV4-1 and TRBJ1-5; 7 bases match TRBD1. Germline V gene lookup returns CDR1 MGHRA and CDR2 YSYEKL. The CDR3 is made up of 15 amino acids. This chain's CDR3 is CASSEEKDRNQPQHF. The CDR3 DNA reads TGCGCCAGCAGCGAAGAAAAGGACAGGAACCAGCCCCAGCATTTT.

The chain has TRBV21-1 and TRBJ1-4. TRBV21-1 is given as a pseudogene. This CDR3 has 13 amino acids. The CDR3 DNA sequence: TGTGCCAGCAGCAAAGGAGGTGGGGGGAAACTGTTTTTT. Translation: CASSKGGGGKLFF.